Each of the 11 T cell receptor beta chains below was sequenced from the same sample in a study of human T cells and chemical hapten exposure. In TCRdb, the RACE reads were re-called with MiXCR into one record per CDR3 protein. The sample gives approximately 87,000 distinct CDR3 sequences, 9.5% to 12% of which show up once; 2.5% to 4% is in the top ten. Stated time point: patch test 2, 6 weeks after DPC sensitization. Stated treatment: therapeutic diphenylcyclopropenone sensitization with weekly scalp DPC. The source material was whole blood, sampled in connection with sensitization to the hapten diphenylcyclopropenone (DPC). These receptors came from a woman between 40 and 50 years old with alopecia areata. Some clones in this sample may be carry-over from other donors' samples.

In this sample, this clonotype turned up many times. This chain uses TRBV12-3 or TRBV12-4 with TRBJ1-5; possible D gene TRBD1, 6 bases. The CDR3 sequence is 19 residues long. Deletions cut 3 bases from V and 7 bases from J, with 28 bases between. The CDR3 region has the DNA TGTGCCAGCAGTTTTCGTAGAGGGGGTGGATTGGCGTCGGGCCAGCCCCAGCATTTT. Protein: CASSFRRGGGLASGQPQHF.

There are a few counts of this clonotype. The chain links TRBV12-3 or TRBV12-4 to TRBJ1-1, with 7 bases matching TRBD1. This CDR3 is built from 14 residues. After removal of 5 bases from V and 5 bases from J, the junction contained 8 bases not matched to a gene. The CDR3 region is CASSRQGLSTEAFF. The CDR3, as DNA: TGTGCCAGCAGTCGACAGGGACTCTCTACTGAAGCTTTCTTT.

The sample holds many counts of this clonotype. The rearrangement links TRBV6-5 to TRBJ2-7, with D hard to call. The CDR3 extends over 14 amino acids. Germline V gives CDR1 MNHEY, CDR2 SVGAGI. V was trimmed by 6 bases and J by 2 bases, leaving 14 bases between them. The CDR3 bases are TGTGCCAGCAGCCCCCGCGATCTTCCCTACGAGCAGTACTTC. Amino acids: CASSPRDLPYEQYF.

This clonotype has only a few counts. This chain uses TRBV6-6 with TRBJ2-2, with 10 positions matching TRBD1. The CDR3 extends over 16 amino acids. V gave up 7 bases and J gave up 4 bases; unmatched junction bases: 9. Germline assignment: CDR1 MNHNY and CDR2 SVGAGI (reference sequence). CDR3 DNA: TGTGCCAGCATTTCACCGGGACAGGGGATCACCGGGGAGCTGTTTTTT. Protein: CASISPGQGITGELFF.

This clonotype came up many times. The genes are TRBV19 and TRBJ2-6, with 9 bases lining up with TRBD1. Trimming removed 5 bases from V and 0 bases from J; junction bases left unmatched: 14. Looked up from germline, CDR1 is LNHDA and CDR2 is SQIVND (reference sequence). The CDR3 totals 20 residues. CDR3 amino acids: CASSPERMDRGYSGANVLTF. DNA of the CDR3: TGTGCCAGTAGTCCCGAACGCATGGACAGGGGCTACTCTGGGGCCAACGTCCTGACTTTC.

The rearrangement links TRBV9 to TRBJ2-7; D may match TRBD1 or TRBD2 (5 bases each). The CDR3 covers 16 residues. Trimming took off 3 bases at V and 2 bases at J, with 18 bases between the two ends. Germline V gene lookup returns CDR1 SGDLS and CDR2 YYNGEE. CDR3 DNA sequence: TGTGCCAGCAGCGGTGAACGCCGGGACGGCACCTACGAGCAGTACTTC. This gives the protein CASSGERRDGTYEQYF.

This clonotype has at least ten counts. J is TRBJ2-7 and V is TRBV24-1; possibly TRBD2 for D (5 bases). Germline CDR1 reads KGHDR; CDR2 reads SFDVKD. Deletions cut 10 bases from V and 4 bases from J, with 16 bases between. The CDR3 is made up of 13 amino acids. The CDR3 loop reads CATSDGSGYEQYF. CDR3 nucleotide sequence: TGTGCCACTAGCGACGGGTCGGGGTACGAGCAGTACTTC.

In this sample, this clonotype turned up a few times. The chain links TRBV18 to TRBJ1-6; no definite D call. This CDR3 spans 14 amino acids. Germline CDR1 KGHSH, CDR2 LQKENI. Trimming removed 4 bases at V and 4 bases at J, with 8 bases between. The CDR3: CASSREQYNSPLHF. In DNA, the CDR3 is TGTGCCAGCTCACGTGAACAGTATAATTCACCCCTCCACTTT.

In this sample, this clonotype turned up many times. The chain uses TRBV5-1 and TRBJ1-1; possibly TRBD1 for D (6 bases). CDR3 length: 16 residues. V dropped 4 bases and J dropped 7 bases, with 23 bases sitting between them. CDR1 and CDR2 (germline): SGHRS, YFSETQ. The CDR3 DNA sequence: TGCGCCAGCAGCCCTAGGGGGGCAGACAGCCGGCTTGAAGCTTTCTTT. Its translation is CASSPRGADSRLEAFF.

V and J are TRBV30 and TRBJ1-4, with D possibly matching TRBD1 (5 bases). The V and J ends lost 0 bases and 6 bases respectively, with 14 bases between them. This CDR3 is 15 amino acids long. Germline V lookup: CDR1 GTSNPN, CDR2 SVGIG (reference sequence). CDR3 protein: CAWSVLGRGDEKLFF. CDR3 coding DNA: TGTGCCTGGAGTGTACTAGGCCGAGGGGATGAAAAACTGTTTTTT.

This clonotype has just one count. This chain links TRBV6-2 or TRBV6-3 with TRBJ2-5; 13 nucleotides agree with TRBD2. The CDR3 sequence is 17 residues long. The germline V gene has CDR1 MNHEY and CDR2 SVGEGT. Trimming took 4 bases from V and 4 from J; bases not matched to a gene: 9. CDR3 region: CASSSGLAGEDGETQYF. The CDR3 nucleotides are TGTGCCAGCAGTTCCGGACTAGCGGGAGAGGATGGAGAGACCCAGTACTTC.